These 30 T cell receptor beta chains came from one sample sequenced in a study of blood T cell repertoires in COVID-19 (dated by TCRdb to about 2020). The library was produced with the immunoSEQ multiplex PCR assay. TCRdb retrieved this table from immuneACCESS and kept in-frame rearrangements only. Not all clones are present; in checked studies, unresolved V genes account for under half, and no reason is known for the remainder. This sample comprises some 41,000 clones, around 88% of them detected only once. Less than 55% of the sample rests with the top ten. The sample taken for sequencing was peripheral blood. These receptors were collected from a woman over 75 with active or convalescent COVID-19.

The rearrangement links TRBV19 to TRBJ2-1; 8 bases line up with TRBD2. Germline CDR1 reads LNHDA; CDR2 reads SQIVND (reference sequence). This CDR3 spans 15 amino acids. The V gene end was trimmed by 6 bases and the J gene end by 0 bases; junction bases not matched to a gene: 4. This CDR3 reads CASRDSGSSYNEQFF. The DNA for the CDR3 is TGTGCCAGTAGAGACAGCGGGAGCTCCTACAATGAGCAGTTCTTC.

CDR3 nucleotide sequence: TGTGCCAGCAGTTACAGCCCGGACAGCACGAGCTCCTATAATTCACCCCTCCACTTT. Protein: CASSYSPDSTSSYNSPLHF. The chain employs TRBV28 and TRBJ1-6; the D gene is possibly TRBD1 (6 bases). Looked up from germline, CDR1 is MDHEN and CDR2 is SYDVKM. CDR3 length: 19 amino acids. With 4 bases removed from V and 0 bases from J, the gap between germline ends came to 19 bases.

The CDR3 bases are TGTGCCAGCAGCCCCCGGGGGGTTGCCAATCAGCCCCAGCATTTT. It yields the protein CASSPRGVANQPQHF. This chain links TRBV4-2 with TRBJ1-5; D possibly corresponds to TRBD1 (5 bases). Trimming stripped 4 bases from V and 3 bases from J, with 13 bases between. CDR3 length: 15 amino acids. Germline lookup yields CDR1 LGHNA and CDR2 YNFKEQ.

J is TRBJ1-2 and V is TRBV5-4; D remains unclear. Germline V CDR1 and CDR2: SGHNT, YYREEE (reference sequence). Deletions cut 4 bases from V and 4 bases from J, with 14 bases between. The CDR3 has 14 amino acids. This CDR3 reads CASSLRQSLYGYTF. In DNA form, the CDR3 reads TGTGCCAGCAGCCTTCGCCAGTCCCTCTATGGCTACACCTTC.

This rearrangement joins TRBV6-1 to TRBJ1-1; D uncertain. The CDR3 loop spans 12 amino acids. Looked up from germline, CDR1 is MNHNS and CDR2 is SASEGT. The V and J ends lost 0 bases and 8 bases respectively, with 7 bases between them. The CDR3 reads CASSEAREEAFF. CDR3 in DNA: TGTGCCAGCAGTGAAGCCCGGGAGGAAGCTTTCTTT.

The rearrangement links TRBV30 to TRBJ1-6; no definite D call. The V end was cut by 2 bases, the J end by 0 bases, with 11 bases between. CDR1 and CDR2 from the germline V gene are GTSNPN and SVGIG (reference sequence). The CDR3 consists of 16 residues. DNA for the CDR3: TGTGCCTGGAGTTATGACGGGAGCTCCTATAATTCACCCCTCCACTTT. Amino acid sequence: CAWSYDGSSYNSPLHF.

The CDR3 nucleotides are TGTGCCAGCTGGGGGACAGGGAGGAACTATGGCTACACCTTC. This translates into CASWGTGRNYGYTF. This chain uses TRBV28 with TRBJ1-2; 9 bases align to TRBD1. This CDR3 contains 14 residues. Losses at the gene ends were 8 bases for V and 2 bases for J; bases not matched to a gene: 6. Germline-derived CDR1 and CDR2 are MDHEN and SYDVKM.

The rearrangement links TRBV28 to TRBJ1-6; D may be TRBD1 (5 bases). The V gene's germline CDR1 is MDHEN and CDR2 SYDVKM. Trimming took off 3 bases at V and 8 bases at J, with 26 bases between the two ends. This CDR3 spans 19 amino acids. Written as DNA, the CDR3 is TGTGCCAGCAGTTTGCCGAGATTCAGGGCTACTCTTATCCATTCACCCCTCCACTTT. Its translation: CASSLPRFRATLIHSPLHF.

The rearrangement uses TRBV6-5 and TRBJ2-7, with 8 positions matching TRBD1. After removal of 5 bases from V and 3 bases from J, the junction contained 3 bases not matched to a gene. The germline CDR1 and CDR2 sequences are MNHEY and SVGAGI. This CDR3 region has 13 residues. This CDR3 is CASSRTGNYEQYF. The CDR3 coding sequence is TGTGCCAGCAGTAGGACAGGGAACTACGAGCAGTACTTC.

The chain employs TRBV28 and TRBJ2-2, with TRBD1 identical over 8 bases. V lost 8 bases and J lost 5; bases outside the gene matches: 7. The CDR3 totals 14 residues. The germline gives CDR1 MDHEN, CDR2 SYDVKM. The CDR3 nucleotides are TGTGCCAGCGCCTGGGGACAGGTGACCGGGGAGCTGTTTTTT. It specifies CASAWGQVTGELFF.

CDR3 in amino acids: CASSARTSGGELFF. In DNA, the CDR3 is TGTGCCAGCAGCGCCCGGACTAGCGGCGGGGAGCTGTTTTTT. The rearrangement links TRBV3-1 (or the pseudogene TRBV3-2) to TRBJ2-2; TRBD2 agrees at 10 bases. Trimming took 5 bases from V and 7 from J; bases not matched to a gene: 4. The CDR3 runs 14 residues. In germline, CDR1 is LGHDT, CDR2 YNNKEL (reference sequence).

The CDR3 here is CASSPGDVTNQPQHF. In DNA form, the CDR3 reads TGTGCCAGCAGCCCCGGAGATGTGACCAATCAGCCCCAGCATTTT. The gene calls are TRBV3-1 (or the pseudogene TRBV3-2) and TRBJ1-5; no reliable D call. The V end was cut by 4 bases, the J end by 3 bases, with 13 bases between. Germline V gene sequence: CDR1 LGHDT, CDR2 YNNKEL (reference sequence). The CDR3 length is 15 residues.

V gene TRBV10-3 combines with J gene TRBJ2-1, with TRBD2 identical over 8 bases. Germline V gene data show CDR1 as ENHRY and CDR2 as SYGVKD. Trimming took 1 base from V and 9 from J; bases not matched to a gene: 5. CDR3 size: 14 residues. CDR3 sequence reads: CAISELRLAREQFF. CDR3 in DNA: TGTGCCATCAGTGAGTTGCGACTAGCGCGTGAGCAGTTCTTC.

The V gene is TRBV5-1, the J gene TRBJ1-4; 7 bases line up with TRBD1. The CDR3 is made up of 16 amino acids. V shed 0 bases and J 4 bases; nucleotides not matched to a gene: 6. Germline CDR1 reads SGHRS; CDR2 reads YFSETQ. The CDR3 region is CASSLGRGVGNEKLFF. The CDR3 nucleotides are TGCGCCAGCAGCTTGGGCAGGGGGGTCGGTAATGAAAAACTGTTTTTT.

The CDR3 DNA follows: TGTGCCAGCAGTACAGAAGGACAGGGTAATAATTCACCCCTCCACTTT. Residues: CASSTEGQGNNSPLHF. The rearrangement links TRBV28 to TRBJ1-6; 8 bases map to TRBD1. From germline, CDR1 is MDHEN and CDR2 SYDVKM. Trimming cost V 5 bases and J 5 bases; bases outside gene matches: 8. CDR3 length equals 16 residues.

The chain recombines TRBV2 with TRBJ2-3; TRBD1 agrees at 8 bases. Germline assignment: CDR1 SNHLY and CDR2 FYNNEI. The length of the CDR3 is 18 residues. Trimming took 2 bases from V and 3 from J; bases not matched to a gene: 13. The CDR3 is CASSESRLGRGQTDTQYF. CDR3 coding DNA: TGTGCCAGCAGTGAATCAAGGTTGGGCAGGGGGCAGACAGATACGCAGTATTTT.

Only a few counts were recorded for this clone. The chain couples TRBV2 to TRBJ1-4; no clear D. Germline V gene lookup returns CDR1 SNHLY and CDR2 FYNNEI. The CDR3 loop spans 14 amino acids. Trimming pared 1 base from V and 8 bases from J, leaving 11 bases between. Here the CDR3 DNA reads TGTGCCAGCAGTGAAGGCAGATTAAAGGAAAAACTGTTTTTT. As protein: CASSEGRLKEKLFF.

The V and J genes are TRBV7-2 and TRBJ2-3; maybe TRBD2 (5 bases). The V and J ends lost 6 bases and 2 bases respectively, with 12 bases between them. The V gene's germline CDR1 is SGHTA and CDR2 FQGNSA. There are 14 residues in the CDR3. This chain's CDR3 is CASRTGRSTDTQYF. DNA for the CDR3: TGTGCCAGCAGAACGGGAAGGTCCACAGATACGCAGTATTTT.

V usage is TRBV5-5 and J usage is TRBJ2-5, with D possibly matching TRBD2 (7 bases). The length of the CDR3 is 17 residues. The germline gives CDR1 SGHKS, CDR2 YYEKEE (reference sequence). V lost 4 bases and J 4 bases, leaving 23 bases between the germline ends. CDR3 sequence: CASSPSRGALGSETQYF. In DNA, the CDR3 is TGTGCCAGCAGCCCATCTCGGGGGGCTCTTGGGTCAGAGACCCAGTACTTC.

This clone appeared once. The V and J genes are TRBV7-9 and TRBJ1-1; 7 positions agree with TRBD1. The CDR3 contains 19 residues. V shed 9 bases and J 0 bases; nucleotides not matched to a gene: 22. Germline CDR1 reads SEHNR; CDR2 reads FQNEAQ (reference sequence). The CDR3 loop reads CASLRSPPGQSLMNTEAFF. The CDR3, as DNA: TGTGCCAGTTTAAGGTCCCCACCGGGACAGTCTCTCATGAACACTGAAGCTTTCTTT.

This CDR3 is CAISLRDNEQFF. The DNA of the CDR3 is TGTGCCATCTCGCTTCGGGACAATGAGCAGTTCTTC. This rearrangement joins TRBV10-3 to TRBJ2-1; D call uncertain. The CDR3 consists of 12 residues. Germline V gene data show CDR1 as ENHRY and CDR2 as SYGVKD. V lost 8 bases to trimming and J lost 5 bases, with 10 bases between them.

The J gene is TRBJ2-3, the V gene TRBV11-2; 10 bases agree with TRBD1. CDR3 size: 16 residues. V gave up 4 bases and J gave up 3 bases; unmatched junction bases: 7. Germline V gives CDR1 SGHAT, CDR2 FQNNGV. The DNA of the CDR3 is TGTGCCAGCAGCTCGAACCCGGGACAGGGGACAGATACGCAGTATTTT. Its translation: CASSSNPGQGTDTQYF.

The CDR3 region has the DNA TGTGCCTGGAGCTACAGGGTTGGTGAGCAGTTCTTC. Its translation: CAWSYRVGEQFF. This rearrangement joins TRBV30 to TRBJ2-1; weak D call: TRBD1 (6 bases). V was trimmed by 3 bases and J by 9 bases, leaving 12 bases between them. This CDR3 spans 12 amino acids. The V gene's germline CDR1 is GTSNPN and CDR2 SVGIG (reference sequence). Supplemented by reference TRBV30 and TRBJ2-1, the full variable domain reads SQTIHQWPATLVQPVGSPLSLECTVEGTSNPNLYWYRQAAGRGLQLLFYSVGIGQISSEVPQNLSASRPQDRQFILSSKKLLLSDSGFYLCAWSYRVGEQFFGPGTRLTVL.

The V and J genes are TRBV28 and TRBJ2-5, with D maybe TRBD2 (6 bases). Germline V gene lookup returns CDR1 MDHEN and CDR2 SYDVKM. CDR3 length: 14 amino acids. The V end lost 2 bases, the J end lost 6 bases, and 13 bases lay between the germline ends. CDR3 loop: CASSLGGTGKTQYF. DNA for the CDR3: TGTGCCAGCAGTTTAGGAGGGACTGGGAAGACCCAGTACTTC. The entire variable domain, with the rest obtained from reference TRBV28 and TRBJ2-5, is as follows: DVKVTQSSRYLVKRTGEKVFLECVQDMDHENMFWYRQDPGLGLRLIYFSYDVKMKEKGDIPEGYSVSREKKERFSLILESASTNQTSMYLCASSLGGTGKTQYFGPGTRLLVL.

This clone was seen more than once but under ten times. The chain combines TRBV5-8 with TRBJ2-7; D is ambiguous. V lost 2 bases and J lost 2, with 8 bases in between. Per germline, CDR1 SGHTS and CDR2 YDEGEE. The CDR3 length is 13 residues. For the CDR3, the DNA is TGTGCCAGCAGCTTTCCGGGTACCTACGAGCAGTACTTC. Translation gives CASSFPGTYEQYF.

This clone was seen only a few times. V and J are TRBV14 and TRBJ2-7; TRBD1 matches 8 bases. Trimming took 4 bases from V and 4 from J; bases not matched to a gene: 6. Germline V lookup: CDR1 SGHDN, CDR2 FVKESK. The CDR3 totals 14 residues. CDR3 amino acids: CASSPRQGKYEQYF. CDR3 DNA sequence: TGTGCCAGCAGCCCACGACAGGGGAAGTACGAGCAGTACTTC.

This CDR3 reads CAINGATSYEQYF. The DNA of the CDR3 is TGTGCCATCAATGGAGCTACCTCCTACGAGCAGTACTTC. V and J are TRBV10-3 and TRBJ2-7, with D unresolved. The CDR3 is 13 amino acids. In germline, CDR1 is ENHRY, CDR2 SYGVKD. V gave up 7 bases and J gave up 0 bases, with 10 bases separating them.

The gene calls are TRBV2 and TRBJ2-5; D remains unclear. The CDR3 runs to 12 residues. Germline CDR1 SNHLY, CDR2 FYNNEI. V was cut by 5 bases and J by 7 bases, with 11 bases left in between. CDR3 sequence (DNA): TGTGCCAGCAGTCGGAGTATGACGACCCAGTACTTC. Translated, it gives CASSRSMTTQYF.

The gene calls are TRBV29-1 and TRBJ1-4; TRBD1 is a possible D gene (6 bases). The CDR3 has 17 amino acids. Germline V gives CDR1 SQVTM, CDR2 ANQGSEA. Between the trimmed V and J ends, which lost 2 bases and 5 bases, there was a span of 21 bases. As DNA, the CDR3 is TGCAGCGTTGAATTGCTACAGGGTGGGGTCTCGAATGAAAAACTGTTTTTT. It yields the protein CSVELLQGGVSNEKLFF.

This clone was counted once. V usage is TRBV7-9 and J usage is TRBJ2-1; 7 bases are shared with TRBD2. CDR1 SEHNR and CDR2 FQNEAQ come from the germline V gene (reference sequence). This CDR3 contains 15 residues. Unmatched junction bases numbered 9, after V lost 3 bases and J lost 7 bases. For the CDR3, the DNA is TGTGCCAGCAGCTTTACTAGCGTTGGGGAAAATGAGCAGTTCTTC. It specifies CASSFTSVGENEQFF.